Ten or more counts support the clone carrying this T cell receptor (beta chain). What it binds is not known. TCRdb reanalysed the 5' RACE reads using MiXCR and keeps one entry per CDR3 protein. The sample records tens of thousands of distinct CDR3 sequences, about 6.8% being singletons. The sample originates from a study of spatial heterogeneity in lung cancer. Findings of the study overall: Counts of expanded alpha and beta TCRs within tumors tracked the tumor nonsynonymous mutation count.

CDR1 is MDHEN, CDR2 SYDVKM, per germline. The CDR3 runs to 15 residues. V was shortened by 2 bases and J by 4 bases, with 11 bases between the two germline ends. The sample's time point: sample taken at primary tumor resection. J is TRBJ2-2 and V is TRBV28, with D perhaps matching TRBD2 (5 bases). The clonotype originates from a male donor with early-stage non-small cell lung cancer. The sequenced sample was lung tumor tissue, obtained at surgery. This CDR3 is CASSLRGSGTGELFF. In DNA, the CDR3 is TGTGCCAGCAGTTTACGAGGGTCGGGCACCGGGGAGCTGTTTTTT.